This T cell receptor beta chain was sequenced during a study of OX40 agonist ivuxolimab in advanced cancers. Repertoires were generated with immunoSEQ multiplex PCR, while TCRdb's copy carries only in-frame clones and drops some. Of some 77,000 clones detected, about 92% appear once; the ten largest clones hold approximately 8%. Germline CDR1 and CDR2: SNHLY and FYNNEI. This CDR3 spans 13 amino acids. Trimming removed 5 bases from V and 3 bases from J, with 10 bases in between. The specimen was CD4+ or CD8+ T cells sorted from blood, collected in a trial of the OX40 agonist ivuxolimab. The V gene is TRBV2, the J gene TRBJ1-2, with a possible D match to TRBD1 (5 bases). The source of this sequence is an adult with an advanced solid tumor such as melanoma, head and neck, liver or kidney cancer. CDR3 amino acids: CASSYGTYYGYTF. For the CDR3, the DNA is TGTGCCAGCAGTTACGGGACTTACTATGGCTACACCTTC. The variable domain in full, with the rest retrieved from reference TRBV2 and TRBJ1-2, is EPEVTQTPSHQVTQMGQEVILRCVPISNHLYFYWYRQILGQKVEFLVSFYNNEISEKSEIFDDQFSVERPDGSNFTLKIRSTKLEDSAMYFCASSYGTYYGYTFGSGTRLTVV.